This entry lists 20 T cell receptor beta chains sequenced from one sample in a study of blood T cell repertoires in COVID-19. Sequencing used immunoSEQ multiplex PCR; TCRdb keeps in-frame clones, though not all of them. The sample lists a few hundred thousand clones, around 88% occurring once. Sequencing used peripheral blood. The receptor source for this set is a woman between 65 and 79 years old with COVID-19, enrolled during active disease.

The chain uses TRBV9 and TRBJ2-1; TRBD1 might be the D (5 bases). The CDR3 is 14 amino acids. Trimming stripped 2 bases from V and 5 bases from J, with 11 bases between. Germline CDR1 reads SGDLS; CDR2 reads YYNGEE. As DNA, the CDR3 is TGTGCCAGCAGCGTCCAGGGATGGGACAATGAGCAGTTCTTC. Encoded protein: CASSVQGWDNEQFF. Variable domain in full (rest from reference TRBV9 and TRBJ2-1): DSGVTQTPKHLITATGQRVTLRCSPRSGDLSVYWYQQSLDQGLQFLIQYYNGEERAKGNILERFSAQQFPDLHSELNLSSLELGDSALYFCASSVQGWDNEQFFGPGTRLTVL.

This rearrangement joins TRBV11-2 to TRBJ1-1; a possible D gene is TRBD1 (6 bases). CDR3 length: 15 amino acids. The V gene lost 3 bases and the J gene lost 2 bases, with 13 bases spanning the gap. Germline V gene lookup returns CDR1 SGHAT and CDR2 FQNNGV. This CDR3 reads CASSFALGANTEAFF. Written as DNA, the CDR3 is TGTGCCAGCAGCTTCGCTTTGGGGGCAAACACTGAAGCTTTCTTT.

This chain links TRBV5-6 with TRBJ2-3, with a weak D call TRBD2 (5 bases). In germline, CDR1 is SGHDT, CDR2 YYEEEE. V dropped 4 bases and J dropped 0 bases, with 15 bases sitting between them. The CDR3 spans 16 residues. Here the CDR3 reads CASSPQGLASTDTQYF. CDR3 DNA sequence: TGTGCCAGCAGCCCCCAAGGACTGGCGAGCACAGATACGCAGTATTTT.

The J gene is TRBJ2-6, the V gene TRBV2; 11 nucleotides align to TRBD1. The junction had 13 bases not matched to a gene; V was cut back by 11 bases and J by 1 base. CDR3 size: 18 residues. Looked up from germline, CDR1 is SNHLY and CDR2 is FYNNEI. CDR3 sequence reads: CARSRAGQGGSGANVLTF. The CDR3 DNA reads as TGTGCCCGTTCAAGAGCGGGACAGGGGGGATCTGGGGCCAACGTCCTGACTTTC.

The genes are TRBV30 and TRBJ1-3; D may be TRBD1 (6 bases). Trimming left V 3 bases short and J 0 bases short, with 9 bases between. Germline V gene data show CDR1 as GTSNPN and CDR2 as SVGIG (reference sequence). The CDR3 spans 14 residues. The CDR3 DNA follows: TGTGCCTGGAGACAGGGAAGCTCTGGAAACACCATATATTTT. It is translated as CAWRQGSSGNTIYF.

The chain has TRBV5-1 and TRBJ2-5; D possibly corresponds to TRBD2 (6 bases). The CDR3 is made up of 13 amino acids. V lost 4 bases and J lost 5, with 12 bases in between. Germline CDR1 reads SGHRS; CDR2 reads YFSETQ. CDR3 DNA sequence: TGCGCCAGCAGCCGGACTACCGCGGAGACCCAGTACTTC. Amino acids: CASSRTTAETQYF.

This chain connects TRBV6-5 to TRBJ2-1, with 7 bases matching TRBD2. Germline CDR1 reads MNHEY; CDR2 reads SVGAGI. The V segment lost 6 bases and the J segment 4 bases; nucleotides outside the gene matches: 9. The CDR3 length is 15 residues. The CDR3 DNA is TGTGCCAGCAGCTATAGAGCGGGAATATACAATGAGCAGTTCTTC. As protein: CASSYRAGIYNEQFF.

This clone appeared a few times. The chain joins TRBV6-5 to TRBJ1-2, with a possible D match to TRBD1 (6 bases). Germline CDR1 reads MNHEY; CDR2 reads SVGAGI. The CDR3 is made up of 14 amino acids. The ends were cut back, 2 bases at V and 3 bases at J, with 10 bases in the middle. The chain's CDR3 is CASSYGRGYYGYTF. DNA for the CDR3: TGTGCCAGCAGTTACGGCAGGGGATACTATGGCTACACCTTC.

This chain uses TRBV25-1 with TRBJ2-7, with D hard to call. V was pared by 4 bases and J by 4 bases, with 8 bases between. The CDR3 has 12 residues. Germline CDR1 is MGHDK and CDR2 is SYGVNS. CDR3 DNA: TGTGCCAGCAGTGTTGTCGGGTACGAGCAGTACTTC. Translated, it gives CASSVVGYEQYF.

The chain links TRBV5-8 to TRBJ2-5; possibly TRBD2 for D (5 bases). The ends were cut back, 4 bases at V and 2 bases at J, with 12 bases in the middle. The CDR3 consists of 14 residues. Germline V lookup: CDR1 SGHTS, CDR2 YDEGEE. The CDR3 nucleotides read TGTGCCAGCAGCAAGCGGCGGCCTCAAGAGACCCAGTACTTC. Its protein is CASSKRRPQETQYF.

This clone was seen a single time. The chain couples TRBV11-2 to TRBJ1-1, with D maybe TRBD1 (6 bases). The V gene lost 5 bases and the J gene lost 0 bases, with 13 bases spanning the gap. The V gene's germline CDR1 is SGHAT and CDR2 FQNNGV. The CDR3 extends over 15 amino acids. The CDR3 sequence: CASSLPRTVNTEAFF. The CDR3 DNA sequence: TGTGCCAGCAGCCTACCGCGGACAGTGAACACTGAAGCTTTCTTT.

With regard to this clone: The sample contains more than one DNA sequence encoding this CDR3. The V call is TRBV24-1, the J call TRBJ2-7; 8 bases fit TRBD1. The germline CDR1 and CDR2 sequences are KGHDR and SFDVKD. The CDR3 loop spans 15 amino acids. V lost 2 bases and J lost 0; bases outside the gene matches: 2. CDR3: CATSDSGTGSYEQYF. Here the CDR3 DNA reads TGTGCCACCAGTGATTCTGGGACAGGCTCCTACGAGCAGTACTTC.

The J gene is TRBJ2-1, the V gene TRBV12-1; the table gives TRBD1 as D, unverified against the DNA. TRBV12-1 is noted as a pseudogene. The CDR3 loop spans 18 amino acids. CDR3 DNA sequence: TGTGCCAGCAGCGCCCCAACTCGTGGGGGACAGGGACCCAATGAGCAGTTCTTC. Translating it yields CASSAPTRGGQGPNEQFF.

The chain has TRBV3-1 (or the pseudogene TRBV3-2) and TRBJ2-7, with 7 bases aligning to TRBD2. The CDR3 contains 16 residues. Germline CDR1 reads LGHDT; CDR2 reads YNNKEL (reference sequence). The J segment lost 0 bases and the V segment lost 0 bases, leaving 5 bases of the junction unmatched. CDR3 nucleotides: TGTGCCAGCAGCCAAGATGGCGGGAGATACTCCTACGAGCAGTACTTC. This encodes CASSQDGGRYSYEQYF.

This sequence joins TRBV5-1 and TRBJ2-7; D is ambiguous. The CDR3 totals 14 residues. V lost 5 bases to trimming and J lost 0 bases, with 12 bases between them. CDR1 and CDR2 from the germline V gene are SGHRS and YFSETQ. CDR3 in DNA: TGCGCCAGCAGACCGGGTGACGCCTCCTACGAGCAGTACTTC. This encodes CASRPGDASYEQYF.

The chain links TRBV15 to TRBJ1-1; no clear D gene. There are 14 residues in the CDR3. CDR1 and CDR2 (germline): LNHNV, YYDKDF (reference sequence). Trimming removed 0 bases at V and 1 base at J, with 6 bases between. The CDR3 sequence is CATSRDLRNTEAFF. The CDR3 bases are TGTGCCACCAGCAGAGATCTGAGGAACACTGAAGCTTTCTTT.

This chain uses TRBV29-1 with TRBJ2-5; tentatively, D is TRBD1 (5 bases). The germline gives CDR1 SQVTM, CDR2 ANQGSEA. Between the trimmed V and J ends, which lost 5 bases and 2 bases, there was a span of 6 bases. CDR3 length: 11 residues. CDR3 sequence reads: CSVQGQETQYF. CDR3 in DNA: TGCAGCGTTCAGGGACAAGAGACCCAGTACTTC.

This chain joins TRBV30 and TRBJ1-6; TRBD1 might be the D (5 bases). Germline V CDR1 and CDR2: GTSNPN, SVGIG (reference sequence). The germline V and J ends were trimmed by 2 bases and 7 bases, with 18 bases remaining between them. This CDR3 has 16 amino acids. CDR3 nucleotides: TGTGCCTGGAGTACCTTCTCGACAGTGGTAAATTCACCCCTCCACTTT. Translated: CAWSTFSTVVNSPLHF.

This sequence joins TRBV19 and TRBJ1-5, with D possibly matching TRBD1 (6 bases). The CDR3 loop spans 15 amino acids. V was pared by 1 base and J by 9 bases, with 16 bases between. Germline-derived CDR1 and CDR2 are LNHDA and SQIVND (reference sequence). CDR3 in amino acids: CASSIGRAGELPQHF. Written as DNA, the CDR3 is TGTGCCAGTAGTATAGGGCGGGCAGGGGAGCTGCCCCAGCATTTT.

This CDR3 is CASSWLAGGYSGANVLTF. The CDR3 DNA reads as TGTGCCAGCAGCTGGCTAGCGGGGGGCTACTCTGGGGCCAACGTCCTGACTTTC. The chain combines TRBV7-2 with TRBJ2-6; 11 positions match TRBD2. The ends lost 4 bases at V and 0 bases at J; junction bases unmatched: 5. The germline CDR1 and CDR2 sequences are SGHTA and FQGNSA. The CDR3 has 18 amino acids.